The 10 T cell receptor beta chains in this list originate from one sample, sequenced in a study of T cells and Merkel cell carcinoma outcomes. TCRdb keeps only in-frame clones here, not all; method: immunoSEQ multiplex PCR. The table includes roughly 15,000 clones, 80% to 95% detected once. Specimen: tumor tissue from Merkel cell carcinoma. The receptor source for this set is a human donor with Merkel cell carcinoma.

The rearrangement uses TRBV4-2 and TRBJ1-1; possibly TRBD1 for D (5 bases). Per the germline V gene, CDR1 is LGHNA and CDR2 is YNFKEQ. CDR3 length equals 13 residues. Trimming left V 5 bases short and J 10 bases short, with 17 bases between. The chain's CDR3 is CASSKTGTPRAFF. CDR3 nucleotide sequence: TGTGCCAGCAGCAAAACCGGGACGCCGAGAGCTTTCTTT.

The chain has TRBV4-2 and TRBJ2-6; TRBD1 agrees at 7 bases. This CDR3 region has 13 residues. CDR1 and CDR2 (germline): LGHNA, YNFKEQ. The V and J ends lost 2 bases and 12 bases, in that order; junction bases with no gene match: 4. The CDR3 loop reads CASSQTGEGVLTF. CDR3 nucleotide sequence: TGTGCCAGCAGCCAAACAGGGGAAGGCGTCCTGACTTTC.

This clone was detected only once. The chain joins TRBV7-2 to TRBJ2-7, with D hard to call. The CDR3 has 14 amino acids. Trimming stripped 3 bases from V and 0 bases from J, with 9 bases between. The germline V gene encodes CDR1 SGHTA and CDR2 FQGNSA. The DNA for the CDR3 is TGTGCCAGCAGCTTCATGGTAAGCTCCTACGAGCAGTACTTC. The encoded protein is CASSFMVSSYEQYF.

V and J are TRBV19 and TRBJ2-1; possible D gene TRBD1, 7 bases. With 4 bases removed from V and 2 bases from J, the gap between germline ends came to 21 bases. Germline assignment: CDR1 LNHDA and CDR2 SQIVND (reference sequence). This CDR3 region has 18 residues. For the CDR3, the DNA is TGTGCCAGTAGTACGAGGGGGCGGGGATCGGTTCCCTACAATGAGCAGTTCTTC. Translated: CASSTRGRGSVPYNEQFF.

In this sample, this clone turned up a few times. This chain connects TRBV10-3 to TRBJ1-1; TRBD1 might be the D (5 bases). CDR3 length equals 14 residues. Trimming took 3 bases from V and 3 from J, leaving 11 bases between them. Germline loops: CDR1 ENHRY, CDR2 SYGVKD. The DNA of the CDR3 is TGTGCCATCAGTGAACCGGGGGGAGACACTGAAGCTTTCTTT. Protein sequence: CAISEPGGDTEAFF.

This clone has a handful of counts. The CDR3 reads CASSPNLGLNTGELFF. CDR3 bases: TGCGCCAGCAGCCCTAACCTAGGACTGAACACCGGGGAGCTGTTTTTT. The chain couples TRBV5-1 to TRBJ2-2; TRBD2 might be the D (5 bases). With 4 bases removed from V and 1 base from J, the gap between germline ends came to 14 bases. Germline assignment: CDR1 SGHRS and CDR2 YFSETQ. The CDR3 contains 16 residues. Together with reference TRBV5-1 and TRBJ2-2, the CDR3 gives the full variable domain: KAGVTQTPRYLIKTRGQQVTLSCSPISGHRSVSWYQQTPGQGLQFLFEYFSETQRNKGNFPGRFSGRQFSNSRSEMNVSTLELGDSALYLCASSPNLGLNTGELFFGEGSRLTVL.

This chain connects TRBV19 to TRBJ2-1; maybe TRBD1 (5 bases). Trimming removed 1 base from V and 7 bases from J, with 14 bases in between. The CDR3 loop spans 15 amino acids. From germline, CDR1 is LNHDA and CDR2 SQIVND (reference sequence). The CDR3 here is CASSIGAGQVNEQFF. Written as DNA, the CDR3 is TGTGCCAGTAGTATAGGTGCAGGGCAGGTGAATGAGCAGTTCTTC.

Concerning this clone itself: Its ends do not fully match the called genes, so a read error is possible. The chain is built from TRBV5-1 and TRBJ1-1; 9 bases are a match to TRBD1. Germline assignment: CDR1 SGHRS and CDR2 YFSETQ. This CDR3 has 15 residues. CDR3 nucleotide sequence: TGCGCCAACAGCTGGGCGTCGGGACAGGGCACTGAAGCTTTCTTT. Translated: CANSWASGQGTEAFF.

J is TRBJ2-7 and V is TRBV20-1, with D hard to call. The V gene lost 2 bases and the J gene lost 9 bases, with 11 bases spanning the gap. Germline lookup yields CDR1 DFQATT and CDR2 SNEGSKA (reference sequence). The CDR3 runs 11 residues. The CDR3 here is CSARSRLVQYF. For the CDR3, the DNA is TGCAGTGCTAGAAGCCGACTCGTGCAGTACTTC.

V usage is TRBV20-1 and J usage is TRBJ2-1; D gene uncertain. Trimming removed 3 bases at V and 6 bases at J, with 6 bases between. This CDR3 contains 11 residues. Germline CDR1 reads DFQATT; CDR2 reads SNEGSKA (reference sequence). The CDR3 region has the DNA TGCAGTGCTAGCCCTATCAATGAGCAGTTCTTC. Amino acids: CSASPINEQFF.